Sequencing of this T cell receptor beta chain was carried out in a study of T cells in Graves' hyperthyroidism and ophthalmopathy. Study-wide results and limits: Patients with ophthalmopathy were separated from those with stable hyperthyroidism by a 13 V-J model.

As for this clonotype: What it binds is not known.

Trimming took off 1 base at V and 5 bases at J, with 9 bases between the two ends. Per the germline V gene, CDR1 is LNHDA and CDR2 is SQIVND (reference sequence). The CDR3 loop spans 14 amino acids. With a duration under 2 months, the hyperthyroidism was newly diagnosed in patients aged 18 to 65. Diagnoses rested on clinical symptoms, serum thyroxine and TRAb, thyroid ultrasound and orbital computed tomography. Researchers took RNA transcripts and amplified the TCR beta CDR3 regions from them. The study used the HTBI primer set for a first-round RT-PCR of the TCR CDR3. From the multiplex PCR reads, TCRdb called clonotypes with MiXCR, one entry per CDR3 protein. Here the sample spans more than 550,000 distinct CDR3 sequences, around a sixth being singletons.

V is TRBV19 and J is TRBJ1-5; D remains ambiguous. The clonotype was recovered from a man in his forties or fifties with Graves' hyperthyroidism. Sequenced material: blood. CDR3 DNA sequence: TGTGCCAGTAGTATAGCGTACAGATATCAGCCCCAGCATTTT. Its translation is CASSIAYRYQPQHF.